This T cell receptor beta chain derives from a study of blood T cell repertoires in COVID-19 (TCRdb year 2020). With regard to the full study: The collaborator samples originated in the United States, Italy and Spain and spanned the acute and convalescent phases of COVID-19. The samples were drawn from two sources: the first 160 participants of the ongoing ImmuneRACE study, and 1,200 or so subjects contributed by 6 global collaborators. Where available, HLA class I and class II types were obtained from metadata supplied by the sample provider rather than from assay-based typing. Nearly every sample came with metadata listing a de-identified subject ID, COVID-19 status, age in years and sex. The repertoires were made available in a free public database intended to serve as a resource for research on the immune response to SARS-CoV-2. Subjects who had been exposed to COVID-19, were actively infected with it, or had recovered from it provided the deeply sampled blood TCRbeta repertoires that made up the dataset. The prospective study material was composed of cDNA or gDNA derived from T cells, B-cell-depleted T cells, or PBMCs. The full study reports these points: The quantity of clinical and demographic metadata differed by source and by participant and was supplied without curation.

Cut back by 0 bases and 4 bases, the V and J ends lie 12 bases apart. Reading the germline V gene (reference sequence) gives CDR1 LNHNV and CDR2 YYDKDF. The CDR3 goes from the cysteine to the phenylalanine over 15 residues. Of the read, only the CDR3 DNA is kept; its 45 bases are in frame from base 1. At one collaborating source in Seattle, patients were enrolled during active infection and were followed longitudinally through the course of disease. Whole blood was collected in K2EDTA tubes by collaborating institutions according to the institutions' own protocols. For TCRbeta analysis, collaborator samples were shipped as frozen whole blood, as isolated PBMCs, or as DNA extracted from either sample type. A word on this clone: The clone's antigen remains unknown. One base away there is no much larger clone; base qualities are not given.

The immunoSEQ Assay, a bias-controlled multiplex PCR, was used to amplify TCRbeta CDR3 regions from genomic DNA. Per the source publication's procedure: Within the assay, amplification of reference gene primers was used to estimate how many nucleated cells each sample contained. Sequence reads were collapsed and filtered to measure the absolute abundance of every unique TCRbeta CDR3 rearrangement. For each sample, productive Simpson clonality was calculated as the square root of Simpson's diversity index across productive rearrangements. This is the immuneACCESS table as TCRdb keeps it, with only in-frame sequences that have V and J called. A part of the clones is gone; compared with another copy, unresolved V genes explain less than half, and the rest is unexplained. That table is the source of V, J and clone size, and D and trimming were worked out from the DNA. Across this sample there are about 49,000 clones, with more than 80% seen only once. Of the sample, about 1% is held by the ten largest clones.

The rearrangement joined TRBV15 to TRBJ1-1; confidence is insufficient to name the D gene. This receptor was obtained from a man in his 60s with COVID-19, enrolled during active disease. Sequencing was done on a sample of peripheral blood. The CDR3 has the sequence CATSRDVGIRTEAFF. The DNA is TGTGCCACCAGCAGAGATGTCGGGATCCGCACTGAAGCTTTCTTT.